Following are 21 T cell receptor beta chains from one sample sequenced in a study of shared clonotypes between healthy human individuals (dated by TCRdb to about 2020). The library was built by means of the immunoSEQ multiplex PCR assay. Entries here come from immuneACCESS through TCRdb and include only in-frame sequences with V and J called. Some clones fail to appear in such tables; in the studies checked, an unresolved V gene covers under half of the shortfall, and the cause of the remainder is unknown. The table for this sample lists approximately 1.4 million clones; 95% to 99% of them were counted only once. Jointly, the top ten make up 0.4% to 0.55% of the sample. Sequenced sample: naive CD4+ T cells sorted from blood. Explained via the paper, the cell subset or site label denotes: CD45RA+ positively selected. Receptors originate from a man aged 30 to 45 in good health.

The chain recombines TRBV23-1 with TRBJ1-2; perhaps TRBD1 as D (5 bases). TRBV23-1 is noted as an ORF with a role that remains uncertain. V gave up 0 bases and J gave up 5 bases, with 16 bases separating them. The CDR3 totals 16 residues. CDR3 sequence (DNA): TGCGCCAGCAGTCAATCAACGGGCGGGGGAGGTTATGGCTACACCTTC. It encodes CASSQSTGGGGYGYTF.

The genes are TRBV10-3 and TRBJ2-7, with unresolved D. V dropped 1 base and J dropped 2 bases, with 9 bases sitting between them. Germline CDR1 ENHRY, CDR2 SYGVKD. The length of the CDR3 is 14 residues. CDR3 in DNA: TGTGCCATCAGTGAGTTTACTCCACCCTACGAGCAGTACTTC. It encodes CAISEFTPPYEQYF.

CDR3 sequence reads: CASSFRPSGTAGHPYEQYF. The CDR3 nucleotides read TGTGCCAGCAGTTTTCGGCCTAGCGGGACCGCGGGCCATCCCTACGAGCAGTACTTC. The chain joins TRBV27 to TRBJ2-7, with TRBD2 identical over 9 bases. CDR1 and CDR2 (germline): MNHEY, SMNVEV (reference sequence). This CDR3 has 19 amino acids. V trimming: 3 bases; J trimming: 2 bases; junction bases outside the gene matches: 17.

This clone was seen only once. The CDR3, as DNA: TGTGCCAGCAGCCCGCCGGGAGCAAGGCATGAAAAACTGTTTTTT. It yields the protein CASSPPGARHEKLFF. The chain carries TRBV5-4 and TRBJ1-4; D is undetermined. CDR3 length: 15 amino acids. Germline CDR1 reads SGHNT; CDR2 reads YYREEE (reference sequence). The V end lost 4 bases, the J end lost 6 bases, and 16 bases lay between the germline ends.

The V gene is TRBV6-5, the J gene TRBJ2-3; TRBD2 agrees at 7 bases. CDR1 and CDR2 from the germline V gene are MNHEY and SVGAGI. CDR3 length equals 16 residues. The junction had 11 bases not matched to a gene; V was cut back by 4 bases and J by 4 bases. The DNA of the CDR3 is TGTGCCAGCAGTTTCCTTGAGGGAGGGCCCCCAGATACGCAGTATTTT. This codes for CASSFLEGGPPDTQYF.

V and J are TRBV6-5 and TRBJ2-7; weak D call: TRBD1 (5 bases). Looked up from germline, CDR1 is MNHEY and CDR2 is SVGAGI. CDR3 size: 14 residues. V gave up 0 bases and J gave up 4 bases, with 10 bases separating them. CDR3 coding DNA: TGTGCCAGCAGTTACTCCCACAAGGGGTACGAGCAGTACTTC. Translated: CASSYSHKGYEQYF.

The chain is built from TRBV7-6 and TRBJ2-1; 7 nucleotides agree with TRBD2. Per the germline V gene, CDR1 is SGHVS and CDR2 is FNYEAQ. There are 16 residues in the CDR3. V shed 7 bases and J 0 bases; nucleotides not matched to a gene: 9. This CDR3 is CASNLAEMSSYNEQFF. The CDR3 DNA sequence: TGTGCCAGCAACCTAGCGGAGATGAGCTCCTACAATGAGCAGTTCTTC.

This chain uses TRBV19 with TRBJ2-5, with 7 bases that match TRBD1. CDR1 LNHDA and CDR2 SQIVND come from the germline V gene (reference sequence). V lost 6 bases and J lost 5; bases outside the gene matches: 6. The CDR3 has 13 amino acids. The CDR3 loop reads CASSSRGSETQYF. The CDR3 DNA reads TGTGCCAGTAGCAGCAGGGGGTCGGAGACCCAGTACTTC.

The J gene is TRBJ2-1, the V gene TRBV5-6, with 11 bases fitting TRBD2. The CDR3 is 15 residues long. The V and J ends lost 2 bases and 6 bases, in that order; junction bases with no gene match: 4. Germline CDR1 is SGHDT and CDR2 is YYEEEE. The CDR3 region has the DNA TGTGCCAGCAGCTTCAAACTAGCGGGGGTCAATGAGCAGTTCTTC. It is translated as CASSFKLAGVNEQFF.

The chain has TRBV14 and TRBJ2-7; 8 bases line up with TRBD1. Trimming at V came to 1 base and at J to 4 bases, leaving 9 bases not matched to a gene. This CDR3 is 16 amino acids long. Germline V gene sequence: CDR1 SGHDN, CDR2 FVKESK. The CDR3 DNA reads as TGTGCCAGCAGCCAAGGCCCTTCAAGACAGGGGTACGAGCAGTACTTC. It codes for CASSQGPSRQGYEQYF.

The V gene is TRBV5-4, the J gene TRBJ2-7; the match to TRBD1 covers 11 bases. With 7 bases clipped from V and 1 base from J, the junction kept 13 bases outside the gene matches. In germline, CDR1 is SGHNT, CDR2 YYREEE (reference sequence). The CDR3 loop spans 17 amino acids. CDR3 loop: CASASGTGGSLSYEQYF. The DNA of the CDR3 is TGTGCCAGCGCCAGCGGGACAGGGGGATCTCTTTCCTACGAGCAGTACTTC.

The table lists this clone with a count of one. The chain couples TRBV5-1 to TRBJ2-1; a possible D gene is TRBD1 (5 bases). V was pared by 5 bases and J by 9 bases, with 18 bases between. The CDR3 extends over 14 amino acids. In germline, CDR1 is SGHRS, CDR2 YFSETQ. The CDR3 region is CASRSSGMFSEQFF. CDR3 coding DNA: TGCGCCAGCAGATCGTCAGGGATGTTTTCTGAGCAGTTCTTC.

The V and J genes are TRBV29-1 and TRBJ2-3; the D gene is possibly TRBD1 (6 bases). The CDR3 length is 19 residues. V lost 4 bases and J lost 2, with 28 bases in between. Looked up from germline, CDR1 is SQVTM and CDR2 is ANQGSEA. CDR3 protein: CSVVNPQGERRAFTDTQYF. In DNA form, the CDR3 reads TGCAGCGTTGTTAACCCACAGGGTGAGAGGCGGGCATTCACAGATACGCAGTATTTT.

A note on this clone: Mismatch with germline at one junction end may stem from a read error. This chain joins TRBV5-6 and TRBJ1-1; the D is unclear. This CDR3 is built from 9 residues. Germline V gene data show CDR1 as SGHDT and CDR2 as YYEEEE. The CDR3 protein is CASSRTTIF. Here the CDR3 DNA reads TGTGCCAGCAGCCGGACGACTATCTTT.

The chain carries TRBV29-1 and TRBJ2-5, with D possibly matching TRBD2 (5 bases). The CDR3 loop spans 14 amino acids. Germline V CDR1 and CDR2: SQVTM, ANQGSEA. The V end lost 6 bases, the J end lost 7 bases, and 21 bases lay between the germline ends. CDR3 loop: CSVTAAAGFGTQYF. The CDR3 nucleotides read TGCAGCGTCACCGCAGCGGCGGGTTTTGGGACCCAGTACTTC.

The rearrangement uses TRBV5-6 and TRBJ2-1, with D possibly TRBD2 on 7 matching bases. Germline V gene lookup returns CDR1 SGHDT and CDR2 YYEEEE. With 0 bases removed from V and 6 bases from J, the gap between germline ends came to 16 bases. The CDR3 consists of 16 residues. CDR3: CASSLARPGEGNEQFF. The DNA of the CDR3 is TGTGCCAGCAGCTTGGCTCGGCCAGGGGAGGGCAATGAGCAGTTCTTC.

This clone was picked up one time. The CDR3 sequence: CASSPQPGHPYEQYF. CDR3 sequence (DNA): TGTGCCAGCAGCCCCCAGCCGGGACACCCCTACGAGCAGTACTTC. The chain links TRBV7-9 to TRBJ2-7; the D gene is possibly TRBD1 (6 bases). Germline V CDR1 and CDR2: SEHNR, FQNEAQ (reference sequence). The CDR3 is 15 amino acids. The V and J ends lost 5 bases and 2 bases respectively, with 16 bases between them.

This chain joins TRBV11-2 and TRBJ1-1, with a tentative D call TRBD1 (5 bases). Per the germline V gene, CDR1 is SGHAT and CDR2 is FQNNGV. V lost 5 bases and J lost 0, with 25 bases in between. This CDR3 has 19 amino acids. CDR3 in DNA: TGTGCCAGCAGCCTCGACCTTGGGGCCCTCAGATTCATGAACACTGAAGCTTTCTTT. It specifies CASSLDLGALRFMNTEAFF.

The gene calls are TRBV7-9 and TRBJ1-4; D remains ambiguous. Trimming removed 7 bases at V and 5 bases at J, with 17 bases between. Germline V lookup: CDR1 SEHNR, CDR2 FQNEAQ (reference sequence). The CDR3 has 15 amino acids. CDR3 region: CASISHPDQNEKLFF. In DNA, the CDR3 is TGTGCCAGCATCTCCCACCCGGACCAAAATGAAAAACTGTTTTTT.

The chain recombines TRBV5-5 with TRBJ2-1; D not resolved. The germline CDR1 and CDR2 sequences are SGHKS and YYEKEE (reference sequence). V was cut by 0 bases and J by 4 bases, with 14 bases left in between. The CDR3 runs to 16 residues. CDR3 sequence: CASSLEDLAGYNEQFF. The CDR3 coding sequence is TGTGCCAGCAGCTTGGAGGACCTCGCCGGGTACAATGAGCAGTTCTTC.

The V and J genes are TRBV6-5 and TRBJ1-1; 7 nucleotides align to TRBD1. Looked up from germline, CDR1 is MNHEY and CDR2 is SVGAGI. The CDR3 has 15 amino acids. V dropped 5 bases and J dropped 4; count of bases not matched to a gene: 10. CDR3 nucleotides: TGTGCCAGCAGTCGACAGGGTAGGGGGGGCACTGAAGCTTTCTTT. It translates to CASSRQGRGGTEAFF.